The 3 T cell receptor beta chains below all came from one sample that was sequenced in a study of blood T cell repertoires in COVID-19. The method was immunoSEQ multiplex PCR; TCRdb's version includes in-frame clones alone and lacks a portion of them. This table has 200,000 to 250,000 clones, 84% appearing once. Specimen: peripheral blood. These receptors all stem from a man in his fifties or sixties with active or convalescent COVID-19.

This chain links TRBV29-1 with TRBJ2-7; a weak D match, TRBD2 (5 bases). The CDR3 has 13 residues. The V end lost 7 bases, the J end lost 5 bases, and 18 bases lay between the germline ends. From germline, CDR1 is SQVTM and CDR2 ANQGSEA. CDR3: CSAKVALEDEQYF. CDR3 DNA: TGCAGCGCCAAGGTAGCCCTGGAGGACGAGCAGTACTTC.

The CDR3 DNA reads TGTGCCAGCGGGAGGGGCTATAATTCACCCCTCCACTTT. The encoded protein is CASGRGYNSPLHF. The V and J genes are TRBV9 and TRBJ1-6, with TRBD1 as a possible D gene (5 bases). Germline V gene data show CDR1 as SGDLS and CDR2 as YYNGEE. The V end lost 7 bases, the J end lost 3 bases, and 8 bases lay between the germline ends. The CDR3 runs 13 residues.

V gene TRBV20-1 combines with J gene TRBJ1-4, with TRBD1 matching over 8 bases. This CDR3 has 13 amino acids. Germline V gene lookup returns CDR1 DFQATT and CDR2 SNEGSKA (reference sequence). V shed 3 bases, J shed 6 bases, and the junction held 3 bases outside the gene matches. DNA for the CDR3: TGCAGTGCTAGTACAGGGGGGTATGAAAAACTGTTTTTT. The encoded protein is CSASTGGYEKLFF.